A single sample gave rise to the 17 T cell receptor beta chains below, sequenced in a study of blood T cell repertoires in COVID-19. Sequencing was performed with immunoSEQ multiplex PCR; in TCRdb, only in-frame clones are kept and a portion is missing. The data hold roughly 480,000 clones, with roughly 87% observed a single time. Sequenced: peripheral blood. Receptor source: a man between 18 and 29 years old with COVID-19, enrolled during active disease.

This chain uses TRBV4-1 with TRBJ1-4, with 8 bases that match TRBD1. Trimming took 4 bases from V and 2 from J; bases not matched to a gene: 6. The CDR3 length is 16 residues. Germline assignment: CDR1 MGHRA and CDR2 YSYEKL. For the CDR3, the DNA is TGCGCCAGCAGCCCTGCCCAGGGGGCGACTAATGAAAAACTGTTTTTT. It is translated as CASSPAQGATNEKLFF.

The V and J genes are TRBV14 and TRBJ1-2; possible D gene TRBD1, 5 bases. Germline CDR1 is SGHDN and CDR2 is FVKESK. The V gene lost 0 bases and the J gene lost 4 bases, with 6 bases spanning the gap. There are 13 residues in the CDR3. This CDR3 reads CASSQDRAYGYTF. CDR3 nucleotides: TGTGCCAGCAGCCAAGACAGGGCCTATGGCTACACCTTC. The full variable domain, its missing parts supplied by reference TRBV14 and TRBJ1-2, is EAGVTQFPSHSVIEKGQTVTLRCDPISGHDNLYWYRRVMGKEIKFLLHFVKESKQDESGMPNNRFLAERTGGTYSTLKVQPAELEDSGVYFCASSQDRAYGYTFGSGTRLTVV.

CDR3 amino acids: CASSQGDGSGRNTIYF. The CDR3 bases are TGTGCCAGCAGCCAAGGTGATGGGAGCGGACGAAACACCATATATTTT. The V call is TRBV4-2, the J call TRBJ1-3; no definite D call. V lost 1 base, J lost 5 bases, and 15 bases lay in between. The CDR3 runs to 16 residues. Per the germline V gene, CDR1 is LGHNA and CDR2 is YNFKEQ.

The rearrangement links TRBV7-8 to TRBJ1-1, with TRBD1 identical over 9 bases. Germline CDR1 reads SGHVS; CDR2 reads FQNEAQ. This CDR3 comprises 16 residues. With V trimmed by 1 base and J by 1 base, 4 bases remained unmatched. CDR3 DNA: TGTGCCAGCAGCTTAGGGGGACAGGGAAGGAACACTGAAGCTTTCTTT. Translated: CASSLGGQGRNTEAFF.

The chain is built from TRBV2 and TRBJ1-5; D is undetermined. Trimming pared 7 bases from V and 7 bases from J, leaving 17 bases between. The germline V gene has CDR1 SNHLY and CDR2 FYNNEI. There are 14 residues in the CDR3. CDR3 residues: CASTLSDGGQPQHF. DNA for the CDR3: TGTGCCAGCACTCTTAGCGACGGTGGACAGCCCCAGCATTTT. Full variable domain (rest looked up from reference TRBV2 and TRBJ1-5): EPEVTQTPSHQVTQMGQEVILRCVPISNHLYFYWYRQILGQKVEFLVSFYNNEISEKSEIFDDQFSVERPDGSNFTLKIRSTKLEDSAMYFCASTLSDGGQPQHFGDGTRLSIL.

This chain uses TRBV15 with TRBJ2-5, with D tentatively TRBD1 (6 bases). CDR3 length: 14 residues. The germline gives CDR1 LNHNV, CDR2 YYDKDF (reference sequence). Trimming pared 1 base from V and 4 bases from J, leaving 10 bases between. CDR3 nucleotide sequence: TGTGCCACCAGCAGAGGGGGGCAGGCAGAGACCCAGTACTTC. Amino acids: CATSRGGQAETQYF.

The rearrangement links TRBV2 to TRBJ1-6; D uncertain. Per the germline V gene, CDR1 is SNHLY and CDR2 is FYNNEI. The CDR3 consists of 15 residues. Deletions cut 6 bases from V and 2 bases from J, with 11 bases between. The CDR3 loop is CASRARGAYNSPLHF. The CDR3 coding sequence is TGTGCCAGCAGGGCCCGCGGGGCCTATAATTCACCCCTCCACTTT.

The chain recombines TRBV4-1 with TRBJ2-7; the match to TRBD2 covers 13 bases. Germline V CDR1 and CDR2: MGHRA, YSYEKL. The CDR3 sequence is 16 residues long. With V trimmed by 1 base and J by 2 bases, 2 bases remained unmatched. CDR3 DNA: TGCGCCAGCAGCCAAGGGACTAGCGGGGGAGCCTACGAGCAGTACTTC. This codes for CASSQGTSGGAYEQYF.

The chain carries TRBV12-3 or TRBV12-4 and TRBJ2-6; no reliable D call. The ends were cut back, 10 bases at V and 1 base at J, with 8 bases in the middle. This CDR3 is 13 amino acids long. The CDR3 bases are TGTGCCATCGAGCCGTCTGGGGCCAACGTCCTGACTTTC. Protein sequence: CAIEPSGANVLTF.

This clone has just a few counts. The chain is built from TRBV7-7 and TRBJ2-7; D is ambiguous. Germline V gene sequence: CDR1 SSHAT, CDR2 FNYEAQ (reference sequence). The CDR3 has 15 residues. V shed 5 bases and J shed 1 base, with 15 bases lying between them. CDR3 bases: TGTGCCAGCAGCCCCTCGGCACAGCCTTCCTACGAGCAGTACTTC. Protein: CASSPSAQPSYEQYF.

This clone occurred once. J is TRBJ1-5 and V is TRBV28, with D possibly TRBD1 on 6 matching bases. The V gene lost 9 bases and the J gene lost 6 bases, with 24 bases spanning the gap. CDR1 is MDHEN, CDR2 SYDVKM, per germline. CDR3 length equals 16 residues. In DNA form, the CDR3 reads TGTGCCAGTGTGCCTCTTAATGGGGGGGCTGTTCAGCCCCAGCATTTT. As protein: CASVPLNGGAVQPQHF.

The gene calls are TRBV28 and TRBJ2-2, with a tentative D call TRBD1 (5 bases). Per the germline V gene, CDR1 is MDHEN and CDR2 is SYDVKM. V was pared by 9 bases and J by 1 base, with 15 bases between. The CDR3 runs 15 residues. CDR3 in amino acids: CASSKDTLNTGELFF. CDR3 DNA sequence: TGTGCCAGTAGCAAGGACACTTTGAACACCGGGGAGCTGTTTTTT. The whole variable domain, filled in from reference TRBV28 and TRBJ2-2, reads DVKVTQSSRYLVKRTGEKVFLECVQDMDHENMFWYRQDPGLGLRLIYFSYDVKMKEKGDIPEGYSVSREKKERFSLILESASTNQTSMYLCASSKDTLNTGELFFGEGSRLTVL.

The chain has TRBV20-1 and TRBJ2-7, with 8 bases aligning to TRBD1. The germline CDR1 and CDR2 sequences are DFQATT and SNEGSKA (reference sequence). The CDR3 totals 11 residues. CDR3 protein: CSGQGANGQYF. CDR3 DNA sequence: TGCAGCGGACAGGGAGCAAACGGGCAGTACTTC.

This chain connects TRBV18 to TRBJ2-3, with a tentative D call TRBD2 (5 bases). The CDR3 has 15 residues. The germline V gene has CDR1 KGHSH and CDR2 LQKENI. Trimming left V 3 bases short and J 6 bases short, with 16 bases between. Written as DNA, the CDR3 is TGTGCCAGCTCACCGGGGAGTGATTGGGCGGATACGCAGTATTTT. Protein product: CASSPGSDWADTQYF.

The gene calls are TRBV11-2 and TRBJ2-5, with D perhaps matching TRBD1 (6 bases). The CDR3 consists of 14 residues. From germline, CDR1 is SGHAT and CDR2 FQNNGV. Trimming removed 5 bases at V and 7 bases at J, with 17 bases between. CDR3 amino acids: CASSPRGDEGTQYF. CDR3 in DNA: TGTGCCAGCAGCCCCAGGGGTGATGAGGGGACCCAGTACTTC.

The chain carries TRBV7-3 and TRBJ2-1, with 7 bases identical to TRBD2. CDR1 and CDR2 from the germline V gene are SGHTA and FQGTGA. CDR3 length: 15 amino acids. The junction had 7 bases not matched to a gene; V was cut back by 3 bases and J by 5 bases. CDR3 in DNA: TGTGCCAGCAGCTTGTCGACTAGCAGAGACAATGAGCAGTTCTTC. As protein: CASSLSTSRDNEQFF.

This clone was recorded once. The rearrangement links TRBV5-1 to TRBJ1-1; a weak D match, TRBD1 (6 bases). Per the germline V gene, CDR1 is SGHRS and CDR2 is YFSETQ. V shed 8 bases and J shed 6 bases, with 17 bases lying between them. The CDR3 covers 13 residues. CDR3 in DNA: TGCGCCAGGACAGGCCCGGCTGGGGCTGAAGCTTTCTTT. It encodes CARTGPAGAEAFF.